The 7 T cell receptor beta chains below were found in one sample sequenced in a study of T cell responses to AZD1222 COVID-19 vaccine. Clones were sequenced by immunoSEQ multiplex PCR, and TCRdb holds only the in-frame ones, with some missing. Among 95,000 to 150,000 clones listed, 85% to 90% were seen once. Sequencing used peripheral blood, obtained on day 0 of AZD1222 vaccination. Receptor source: an adult in good health.

J is TRBJ1-4 and V is TRBV3-1 (or the pseudogene TRBV3-2); D uncertain. V lost 1 base, J lost 3 bases, and 9 bases lay in between. Germline lookup yields CDR1 LGHDT and CDR2 YNNKEL (reference sequence). The CDR3 sequence is 15 residues long. CDR3 sequence: CASSQVGSSNEKLFF. CDR3 sequence (DNA): TGTGCCAGCAGCCAAGTAGGAAGCTCTAATGAAAAACTGTTTTTT.

This clone was seen once. The chain links TRBV10-3 to TRBJ2-7; 10 bases agree with TRBD2. Per the germline V gene, CDR1 is ENHRY and CDR2 is SYGVKD. CDR3 size: 16 residues. With 3 bases clipped from V and 1 base from J, the junction kept 6 bases outside the gene matches. CDR3 amino acids: CAISDGTSVDSYEQYF. Written as DNA, the CDR3 is TGTGCCATCAGTGATGGGACTAGCGTGGATTCCTACGAGCAGTACTTC.

The V and J genes are TRBV29-1 and TRBJ1-2; D remains ambiguous. Per germline, CDR1 SQVTM and CDR2 ANQGSEA. The CDR3 has 11 residues. V lost 3 bases and J 4 bases, leaving 6 bases between the germline ends. The CDR3 sequence: CSVDTFYGYTF. CDR3 nucleotide sequence: TGCAGCGTTGACACCTTCTATGGCTACACCTTC.

The V and J genes are TRBV6-1 and TRBJ1-6; D unresolved. V was shortened by 0 bases and J by 5 bases, with 11 bases between the two germline ends. The CDR3 extends over 16 amino acids. Germline V gene lookup returns CDR1 MNHNS and CDR2 SASEGT. CDR3 loop: CASSEALYRDNSPLHF. DNA of the CDR3: TGTGCCAGCAGTGAAGCGCTTTATAGGGATAATTCACCCCTCCACTTT.

The CDR3, as DNA: TGCGCCAGCAGCCAAGAAGGGGTCAGCAGGGGTGGCGAGCAGTACTTC. Its translation is CASSQEGVSRGGEQYF. The rearrangement links TRBV4-1 to TRBJ2-7; possibly TRBD1 for D (6 bases). Germline assignment: CDR1 MGHRA and CDR2 YSYEKL. The CDR3 is 16 amino acids. V was clipped by 0 bases and J by 6 bases, with 18 bases between them.

The chain is built from TRBV4-3 and TRBJ1-5, with 10 bases lining up with TRBD1. This CDR3 has 16 residues. J was trimmed by 5 bases and V by 0 bases; bases with no gene match: 4. Germline lookup yields CDR1 LGHNA and CDR2 YSLEER. CDR3 loop: CASSQEWGQGYQPQHF. The CDR3 DNA sequence: TGCGCCAGCAGCCAAGAATGGGGACAGGGGTATCAGCCCCAGCATTTT.

This chain connects TRBV7-2 to TRBJ2-3; 9 bases map to TRBD1. The CDR3 length is 15 residues. Germline V lookup: CDR1 SGHTA, CDR2 FQGNSA. V was pared by 3 bases and J by 1 base, with 2 bases of the junction left unmatched. DNA for the CDR3: TGTGCCAGCAGCTTGGGACAGGGCGGCACAGATACGCAGTATTTT. Its translation: CASSLGQGGTDTQYF.